This T cell receptor beta chain was recovered during a study of blood T cells in healthy people across ages. The CDR3 spans 13 residues. V was cut by 6 bases and J by 3 bases, with 11 bases left in between. Researchers collected ten milliliters of peripheral blood from every single donor. A second PCR, run for about 7 to 11 cycles, used a sample-barcoded 5' primer plus a J-beta primer mix. TCRdb independently ran MiXCR on the 5' RACE reads; one entry per CDR3 protein. The sample records 750,000 to 950,000 distinct CDR3 sequences, roughly 26% being singletons. There are a few counts of this clonotype. This sample also appeared in a second study, on T cells of mothers and their children.

This chain links TRBV12-3 or TRBV12-4 with TRBJ1-1; D is uncertain. Sequenced material: blood. This receptor was taken from a boy aged 10-17 years in good health. This CDR3 reads CASSPHMDTEAFF. In DNA, the CDR3 is TGTGCCAGCAGCCCTCACATGGACACTGAAGCTTTCTTT.